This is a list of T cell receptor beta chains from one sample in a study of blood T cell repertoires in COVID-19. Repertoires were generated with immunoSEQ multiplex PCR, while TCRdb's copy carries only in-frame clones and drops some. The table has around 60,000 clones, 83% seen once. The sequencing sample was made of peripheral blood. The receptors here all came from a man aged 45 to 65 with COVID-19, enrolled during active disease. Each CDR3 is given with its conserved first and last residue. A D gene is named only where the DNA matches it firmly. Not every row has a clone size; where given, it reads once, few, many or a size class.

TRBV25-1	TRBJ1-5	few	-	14	TGTGCCAGCAGTGCGGGACTGCCAAATCAGCCCCAGCATTTT	CASSAGLPNQPQHF
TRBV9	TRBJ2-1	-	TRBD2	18	TGTGCCAGCAGCGGGCCCGGGACTAGCGGGAGACAATACAATGAGCAGTTCTTC	CASSGPGTSGRQYNEQFF
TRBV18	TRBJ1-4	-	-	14	TGTGCCAGCTCACAGGAGGGCACTAATGAAAAACTGTTTTTT	CASSQEGTNEKLFF
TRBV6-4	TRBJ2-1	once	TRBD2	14	TGTGCCAGCAGTCCCGGGGGGGACTACAATGAGCAGTTCTTC	CASSPGGDYNEQFF
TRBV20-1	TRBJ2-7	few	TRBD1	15	TGCAGTGCTAGTGAACCGGGACAGGTAGGCTACGAGCAGTACTTC	CSASEPGQVGYEQYF
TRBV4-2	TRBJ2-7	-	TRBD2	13	TGTGCCAGCAGCCAAGGGCTAGCGGGCGAGCAGTACTTC	CASSQGLAGEQYF
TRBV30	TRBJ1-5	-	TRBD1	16	TGTGCCTGGAGCATTGACAGGGGGACGAGCAATCAGCCCCAGCATTTT	CAWSIDRGTSNQPQHF
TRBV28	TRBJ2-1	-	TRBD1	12	TGTGCCAGCAGCTCCGACAGGGGGCAAAGGTTCTTC	CASSSDRGQRFF
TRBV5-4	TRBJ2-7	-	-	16	TGTGCCAGCAGCTCAACTCCGGGACACATTAACTACGAGCAGTACTTC	CASSSTPGHINYEQYF
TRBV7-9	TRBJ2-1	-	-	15	TGTGCCAGCAGCTCTGGGGGCAGCCGTTACAATGAGCAGTTCTTC	CASSSGGSRYNEQFF